This TCR beta chain was sequenced for a study of coeliac disease. A word on this clone: Its specificity is not known.

Generated by immunoSEQ multiplex PCR, the TCRdb table keeps only in-frame clones and is missing some. The sample consists of about 1,500 clones, approximately 63% of them appearing once. The study's findings and limits: Largely private TRB repertoires meant most sequences were sample-unique. The authors considered this approach unsuitable for unbiased detection of gliadin-specific T cells.

This CDR3 spans 15 amino acids. Germline values: CDR1 SGHNT, CDR2 YYREEE (reference sequence). The J segment lost 4 bases and the V segment lost 4 bases, leaving 9 bases of the junction unmatched. The specimen sequenced was intraepithelial lymphocytes from the gut. J is TRBJ2-7 and V is TRBV5-4, with 9 bases fitting TRBD1. The clonotype comes from a woman between 45 and 65 years old with celiac disease on a gluten-free diet. The CDR3 loop reads CASSPRDRVLYEQYF. The DNA for the CDR3 is TGTGCCAGCAGCCCCCGGGACAGGGTATTATACGAGCAGTACTTC.